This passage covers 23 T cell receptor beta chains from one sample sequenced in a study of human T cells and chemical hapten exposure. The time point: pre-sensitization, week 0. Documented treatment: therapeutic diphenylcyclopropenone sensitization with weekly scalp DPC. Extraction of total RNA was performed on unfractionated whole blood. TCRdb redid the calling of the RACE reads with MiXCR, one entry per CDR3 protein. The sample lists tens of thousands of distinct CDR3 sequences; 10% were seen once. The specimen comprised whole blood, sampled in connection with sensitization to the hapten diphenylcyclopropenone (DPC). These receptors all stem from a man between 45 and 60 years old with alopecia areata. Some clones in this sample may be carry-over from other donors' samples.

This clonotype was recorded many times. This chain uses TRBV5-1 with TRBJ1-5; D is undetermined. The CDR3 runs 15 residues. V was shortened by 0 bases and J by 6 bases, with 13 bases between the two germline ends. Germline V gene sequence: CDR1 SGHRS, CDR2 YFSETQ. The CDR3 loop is CASSLDGAPTQPQHF. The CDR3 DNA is TGCGCCAGCAGCTTGGACGGCGCCCCCACTCAGCCCCAGCATTTT.

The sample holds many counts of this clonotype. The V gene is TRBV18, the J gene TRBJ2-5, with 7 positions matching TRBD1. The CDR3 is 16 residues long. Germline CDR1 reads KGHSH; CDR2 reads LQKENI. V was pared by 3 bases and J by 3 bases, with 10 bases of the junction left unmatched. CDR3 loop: CASSPNSGTVKETQYF. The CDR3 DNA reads TGTGCCAGCTCACCTAATTCCGGGACAGTTAAAGAGACCCAGTACTTC.

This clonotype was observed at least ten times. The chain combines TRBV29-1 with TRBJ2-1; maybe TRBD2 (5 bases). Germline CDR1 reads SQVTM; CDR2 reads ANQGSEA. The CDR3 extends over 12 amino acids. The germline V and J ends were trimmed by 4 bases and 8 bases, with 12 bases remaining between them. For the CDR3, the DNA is TGCAGCGTTGGGGTAGCGAGGGATGAGCAGTTCTTC. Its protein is CSVGVARDEQFF.

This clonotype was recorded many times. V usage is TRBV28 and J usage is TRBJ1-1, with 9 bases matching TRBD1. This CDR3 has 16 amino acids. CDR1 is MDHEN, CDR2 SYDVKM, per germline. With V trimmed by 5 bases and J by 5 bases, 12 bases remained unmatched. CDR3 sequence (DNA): TGTGCCAGCAGTCCCGGAGTGGGACAGGGCGGAACTGAAGCTTTCTTT. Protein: CASSPGVGQGGTEAFF.

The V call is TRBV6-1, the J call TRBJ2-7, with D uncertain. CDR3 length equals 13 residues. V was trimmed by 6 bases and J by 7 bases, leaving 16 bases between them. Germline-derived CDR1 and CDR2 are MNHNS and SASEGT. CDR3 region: CASRWSESGEQYF. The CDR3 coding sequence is TGTGCCAGCAGGTGGAGCGAATCGGGTGAGCAGTACTTC.

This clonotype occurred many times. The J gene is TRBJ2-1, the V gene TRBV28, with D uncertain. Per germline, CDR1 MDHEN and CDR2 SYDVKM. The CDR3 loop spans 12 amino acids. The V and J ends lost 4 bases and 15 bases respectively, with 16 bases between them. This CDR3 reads CASSSPDRRWFF. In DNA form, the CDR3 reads TGTGCCAGCAGTTCTCCCGACCGTCGTTGGTTCTTC. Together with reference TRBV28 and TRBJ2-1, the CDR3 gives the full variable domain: DVKVTQSSRYLVKRTGEKVFLECVQDMDHENMFWYRQDPGLGLRLIYFSYDVKMKEKGDIPEGYSVSREKKERFSLILESASTNQTSMYLCASSSPDRRWFFGPGTRLTVL.

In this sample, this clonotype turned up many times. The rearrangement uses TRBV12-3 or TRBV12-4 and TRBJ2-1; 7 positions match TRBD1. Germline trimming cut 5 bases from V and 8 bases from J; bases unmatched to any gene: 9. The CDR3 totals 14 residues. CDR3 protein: CASSPTQGGDEQFF. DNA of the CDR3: TGTGCCAGCAGTCCGACACAAGGGGGCGATGAGCAGTTCTTC.

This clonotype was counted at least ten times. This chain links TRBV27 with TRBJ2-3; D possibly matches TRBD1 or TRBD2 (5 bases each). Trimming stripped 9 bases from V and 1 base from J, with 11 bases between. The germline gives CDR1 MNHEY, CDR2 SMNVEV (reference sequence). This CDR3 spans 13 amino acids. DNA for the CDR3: TGTGCCAGACGGGGCCCTCGCACAGATACGCAGTATTTT. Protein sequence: CARRGPRTDTQYF.

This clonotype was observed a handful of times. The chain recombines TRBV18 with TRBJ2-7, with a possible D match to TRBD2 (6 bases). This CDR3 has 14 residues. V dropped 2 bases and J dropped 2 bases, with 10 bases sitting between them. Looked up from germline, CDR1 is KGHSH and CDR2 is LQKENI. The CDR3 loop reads CASSPVAGTYEQYF. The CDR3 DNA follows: TGTGCCAGCTCACCAGTGGCGGGAACCTACGAGCAGTACTTC.

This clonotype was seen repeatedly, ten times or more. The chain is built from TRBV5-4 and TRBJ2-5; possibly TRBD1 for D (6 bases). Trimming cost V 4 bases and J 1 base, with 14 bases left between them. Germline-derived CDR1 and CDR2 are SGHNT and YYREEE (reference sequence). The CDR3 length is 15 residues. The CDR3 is CASSQQQGTQETQYF. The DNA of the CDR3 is TGTGCCAGCAGCCAACAACAGGGAACCCAAGAGACCCAGTACTTC.

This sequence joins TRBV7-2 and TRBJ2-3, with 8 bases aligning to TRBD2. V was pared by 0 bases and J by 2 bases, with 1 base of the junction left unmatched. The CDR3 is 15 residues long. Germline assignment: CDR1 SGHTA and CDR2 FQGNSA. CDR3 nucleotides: TGTGCCAGCAGCTTAGCTAGCGGGAACACAGATACGCAGTATTTT. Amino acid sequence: CASSLASGNTDTQYF.

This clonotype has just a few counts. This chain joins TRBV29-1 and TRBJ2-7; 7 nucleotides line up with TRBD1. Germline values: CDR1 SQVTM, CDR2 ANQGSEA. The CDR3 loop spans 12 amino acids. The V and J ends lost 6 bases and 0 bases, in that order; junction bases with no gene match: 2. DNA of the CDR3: TGCAGCGTGTGGGACAGCTCCTACGAGCAGTACTTC. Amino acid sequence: CSVWDSSYEQYF.

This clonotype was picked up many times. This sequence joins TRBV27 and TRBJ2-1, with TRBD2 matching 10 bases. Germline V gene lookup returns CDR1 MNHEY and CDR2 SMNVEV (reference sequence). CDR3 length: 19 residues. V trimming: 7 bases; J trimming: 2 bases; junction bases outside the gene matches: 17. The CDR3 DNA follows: TGTGCCAGCACCCCTCAAACGGGGCTAGCGGGAGTTCCCTACAATGAGCAGTTCTTC. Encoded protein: CASTPQTGLAGVPYNEQFF.

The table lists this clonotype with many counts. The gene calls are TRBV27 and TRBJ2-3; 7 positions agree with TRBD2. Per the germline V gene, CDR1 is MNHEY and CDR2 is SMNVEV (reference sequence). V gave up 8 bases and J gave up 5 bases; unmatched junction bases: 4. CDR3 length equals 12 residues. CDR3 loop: CASGGLGDTQYF. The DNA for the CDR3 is TGTGCCAGCGGTGGACTAGGAGATACGCAGTATTTT.

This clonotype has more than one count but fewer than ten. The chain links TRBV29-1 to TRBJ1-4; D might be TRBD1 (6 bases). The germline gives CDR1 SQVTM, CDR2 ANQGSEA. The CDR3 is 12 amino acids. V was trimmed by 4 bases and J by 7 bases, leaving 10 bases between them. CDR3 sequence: CSVGGGREKLFF. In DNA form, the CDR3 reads TGCAGCGTTGGAGGGGGGCGTGAAAAACTGTTTTTT.

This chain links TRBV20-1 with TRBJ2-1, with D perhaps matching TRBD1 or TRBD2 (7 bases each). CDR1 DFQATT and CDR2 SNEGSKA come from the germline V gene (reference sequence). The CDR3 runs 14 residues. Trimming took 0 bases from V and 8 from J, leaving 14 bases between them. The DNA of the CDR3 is TGCAGTGCTAGAGATCCCCAGGGGGGGGATGAGCAGTTCTTC. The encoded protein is CSARDPQGGDEQFF.

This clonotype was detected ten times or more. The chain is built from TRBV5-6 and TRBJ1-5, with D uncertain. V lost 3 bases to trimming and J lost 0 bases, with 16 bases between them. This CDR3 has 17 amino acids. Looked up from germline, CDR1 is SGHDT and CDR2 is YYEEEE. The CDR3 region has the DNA TGTGCCAGCAGCTCACTGCGAAGGGAATATAGCAATCAGCCCCAGCATTTT. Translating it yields CASSSLRREYSNQPQHF.

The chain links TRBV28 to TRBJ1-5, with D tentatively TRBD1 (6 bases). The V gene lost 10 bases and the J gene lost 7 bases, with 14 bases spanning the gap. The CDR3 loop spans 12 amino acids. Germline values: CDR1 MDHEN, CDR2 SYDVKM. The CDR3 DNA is TGTGCCATCCTGAGGGGGGGCCAGCCCCAGCATTTT. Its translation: CAILRGGQPQHF. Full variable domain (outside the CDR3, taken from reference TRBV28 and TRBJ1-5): DVKVTQSSRYLVKRTGEKVFLECVQDMDHENMFWYRQDPGLGLRLIYFSYDVKMKEKGDIPEGYSVSREKKERFSLILESASTNQTSMYLCAILRGGQPQHFGDGTRLSIL.

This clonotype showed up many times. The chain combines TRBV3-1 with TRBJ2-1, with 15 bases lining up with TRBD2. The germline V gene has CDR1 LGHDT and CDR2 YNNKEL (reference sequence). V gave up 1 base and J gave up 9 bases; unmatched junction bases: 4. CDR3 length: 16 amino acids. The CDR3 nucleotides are TGTGCCAGCAGCCAAGCTTTGGGACTAGCGGGAGGTGAGCAGTTCTTC. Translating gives CASSQALGLAGGEQFF.

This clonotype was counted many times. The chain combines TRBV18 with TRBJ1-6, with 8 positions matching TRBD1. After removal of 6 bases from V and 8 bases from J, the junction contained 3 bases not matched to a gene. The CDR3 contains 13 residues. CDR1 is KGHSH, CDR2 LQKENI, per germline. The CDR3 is CASSPDRDSPLHF. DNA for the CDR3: TGTGCCAGCTCGCCGGACAGGGATTCACCCCTCCACTTT.

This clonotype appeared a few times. The CDR3 loop is CAWSIGSGNTIYF. The CDR3 bases are TGTGCCTGGAGCATTGGCTCTGGAAACACCATATATTTT. The chain has TRBV30 and TRBJ1-3; D not certain. Between the trimmed V and J ends, which lost 3 bases and 0 bases, there was a span of 6 bases. Germline CDR1 is GTSNPN and CDR2 is SVGIG (reference sequence). The CDR3 is 13 residues long.

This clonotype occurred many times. CDR3: CASKVEGMGHSPLHF. In DNA form, the CDR3 reads TGTGCCAGCAAGGTGGAAGGGATGGGTCATTCACCCCTCCACTTT. The gene calls are TRBV3-1 and TRBJ1-6; D is unresolved. The V end was cut by 7 bases, the J end by 8 bases, with 18 bases between. Looked up from germline, CDR1 is LGHDT and CDR2 is YNNKEL (reference sequence). This CDR3 is built from 15 residues.

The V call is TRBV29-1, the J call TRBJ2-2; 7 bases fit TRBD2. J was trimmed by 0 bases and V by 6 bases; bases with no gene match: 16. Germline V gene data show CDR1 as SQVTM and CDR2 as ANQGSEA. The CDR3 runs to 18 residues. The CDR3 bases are TGCAGCGTCCGAACCCCGACTAGCTATGACGCGAACACCGGGGAGCTGTTTTTT. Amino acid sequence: CSVRTPTSYDANTGELFF.